This entry lists 27 T cell receptor beta chains sequenced from one sample in a study of beta chain features in type 1 diabetes. Study-level points and caveats: Moderate but significant shortening of TCRB CDR3s was recorded in all four CD4+ subsets from Type 1 diabetes patients.

The entirety of the isolated RNA underwent reverse transcription, so expressed TCRB transcripts were sequenced. Method: immunoSEQ multiplex PCR; TCRdb's copy keeps in-frame clones and lacks some. The table records tens of thousands of clones, 42% of them present only once. Their antigens are not known. Source material: Tregs from blood. These receptors originate from a man aged 25 to 45 with type 1 diabetes.

The gene calls are TRBV6-5 and TRBJ2-7, with 7 nucleotides matching TRBD2. CDR1 is MNHEY and CDR2 is SVGAGI in the germline V gene. Trimming took 1 base from V and 5 from J; bases not matched to a gene: 5. The CDR3 covers 14 residues. DNA for the CDR3: TGTGCCAGCAGTTACTGGGAGGGAGCCAACGAGCAGTACTTC. This gives the protein CASSYWEGANEQYF.

This clone turned up a few times. This rearrangement joins TRBV5-4 to TRBJ2-1; TRBD1 matches at 8 bases. Germline V lookup: CDR1 SGHNT, CDR2 YYREEE (reference sequence). With 3 bases clipped from V and 8 bases from J, the junction kept 4 bases outside the gene matches. The CDR3 runs 13 residues. The CDR3 region has the DNA TGTGCCAGCAGCTCGGACAGGGACGATGAGCAGTTCTTC. This codes for CASSSDRDDEQFF.

This clone was recorded a few times. V usage is TRBV14 and J usage is TRBJ1-1; D not certain. Germline V gene data show CDR1 as SGHDN and CDR2 as FVKESK. There are 15 residues in the CDR3. Between the trimmed V and J ends, which lost 2 bases and 3 bases, there was a span of 13 bases. The CDR3 bases are TGTGCCAGCAGCCAAATGTCGAGGTGGGACACTGAAGCTTTCTTT. Translated, it gives CASSQMSRWDTEAFF.

The rearrangement uses TRBV5-6 and TRBJ2-7; 10 nucleotides match TRBD1. The CDR3 totals 16 residues. Germline trimming cut 2 bases from V and 2 bases from J; bases unmatched to any gene: 7. Germline values: CDR1 SGHDT, CDR2 YYEEEE. This CDR3 is CASSLPGQGIAYEQYF. CDR3 nucleotide sequence: TGTGCCAGCAGCTTACCGGGACAGGGGATTGCCTACGAGCAGTACTTC.

The chain carries TRBV19 and TRBJ2-1, with D possibly being TRBD2 (5 bases). The germline V gene encodes CDR1 LNHDA and CDR2 SQIVND (reference sequence). The V and J ends lost 7 bases and 4 bases respectively, with 11 bases between them. The length of the CDR3 is 13 residues. This CDR3 reads CASNAGPYNEQFF. CDR3 DNA: TGTGCCAGTAACGCGGGCCCGTACAATGAGCAGTTCTTC.

V usage is TRBV10-3 and J usage is TRBJ1-5; D not resolved. The germline V gene encodes CDR1 ENHRY and CDR2 SYGVKD. The CDR3 is 12 amino acids. The V end was cut by 8 bases, the J end by 3 bases, with 8 bases between. CDR3: CAIGQVNQPQHF. The CDR3, as DNA: TGTGCCATCGGGCAGGTCAATCAGCCCCAGCATTTT.

The CDR3 sequence is CASSTPGGYSNQPQHF. DNA of the CDR3: TGTGCCAGCAGCACCCCAGGGGGATATAGCAATCAGCCCCAGCATTTT. This chain links TRBV21-1 with TRBJ1-5; the table names TRBD1, a call not compared with the DNA. TRBV21-1 constitutes a pseudogene. This CDR3 comprises 16 residues.

The chain links TRBV12-5 to TRBJ2-1; maybe TRBD2 (6 bases). With 1 base removed from V and 2 bases from J, the gap between germline ends came to 6 bases. The germline V gene has CDR1 LGHNT and CDR2 FRNRAP. The CDR3 is 14 residues long. In DNA, the CDR3 is TGTGCTAGTGGTTTGGGGACTACCTACAATGAGCAGTTCTTC. Translation: CASGLGTTYNEQFF.

This rearrangement joins TRBV7-2 to TRBJ1-5; weak D call: TRBD1 (5 bases). V shed 4 bases and J shed 9 bases, with 13 bases lying between them. The CDR3 runs to 13 residues. The germline gives CDR1 SGHTA, CDR2 FQGNSA. This CDR3 is CASSSDSGRPQHF. CDR3 nucleotide sequence: TGTGCCAGCAGCTCAGACAGTGGTCGGCCCCAGCATTTT. Supplemented by reference TRBV7-2 and TRBJ1-5, the full variable domain reads GAGVSQSPSNKVTEKGKDVELRCDPISGHTALYWYRQSLGQGLEFLIYFQGNSAPDKSGLPSDRFSAERTGGSVSTLTIQRTQQEDSAVYLCASSSDSGRPQHFGDGTRLSIL.

The chain couples TRBV7-9 to TRBJ1-6, with TRBD1 matching over 7 bases. V trimming: 5 bases; J trimming: 14 bases; junction bases outside the gene matches: 9. The germline V gene has CDR1 SEHNR and CDR2 FQNEAQ (reference sequence). CDR3 length: 13 residues. The DNA for the CDR3 is TGTGCCAGCAGCAACACGGGACAGCAATCCCTCCACTTT. Its protein product is CASSNTGQQSLHF.

The genes are TRBV7-9 and TRBJ2-7, with TRBD2 matching over 11 bases. The CDR3 length is 15 residues. Germline lookup yields CDR1 SEHNR and CDR2 FQNEAQ (reference sequence). V trimming: 4 bases; J trimming: 2 bases; junction bases outside the gene matches: 4. CDR3 nucleotides: TGTGCCAGCAGCTCTTATAGCGGGAGGGCCTACGAGCAGTACTTC. Its protein is CASSSYSGRAYEQYF.

The J gene is TRBJ1-6, the V gene TRBV11-1, with a possible D match to TRBD1 (6 bases). CDR1 and CDR2 (germline): SGHAT, FQDESV (reference sequence). CDR3 length: 14 amino acids. Trimming removed 3 bases at V and 11 bases at J, with 14 bases between. CDR3 sequence: CASSFEQGTTPLHF. The CDR3 nucleotides read TGTGCCAGCAGCTTTGAACAGGGTACGACACCCCTCCACTTT.

The chain joins TRBV29-1 to TRBJ2-3; D is perhaps TRBD1 (7 bases). V was cut by 0 bases and J by 2 bases, with 18 bases left in between. This CDR3 region has 17 residues. Looked up from germline, CDR1 is SQVTM and CDR2 is ANQGSEA. The CDR3 region has the DNA TGCAGCGTTGAAGAGATGCGGGACAGACCCAACACAGATACGCAGTATTTT. It translates to CSVEEMRDRPNTDTQYF.

This clone was detected a few times. The chain recombines TRBV19 with TRBJ2-7; D might be TRBD1 (6 bases). This CDR3 comprises 15 residues. Germline lookup yields CDR1 LNHDA and CDR2 SQIVND (reference sequence). Trimming stripped 9 bases from V and 5 bases from J, with 23 bases between. As DNA, the CDR3 is TGTGCCAGCGCCAACGTCCTTAGGGGGTCGAACGAGCAGTACTTC. It encodes CASANVLRGSNEQYF.

This clone occurred a few times. The gene calls are TRBV4-2 and TRBJ2-7; TRBD2 might be the D (6 bases). Germline CDR1 is LGHNA and CDR2 is YNFKEQ. Trimming cost V 4 bases and J 6 bases, with 13 bases left between them. This CDR3 region has 13 residues. The CDR3 here is CASSPPGLSEQYF. In DNA, the CDR3 is TGTGCCAGCAGCCCCCCGGGACTTTCCGAGCAGTACTTC.

This clone has a handful of counts. The rearrangement links TRBV6-1 to TRBJ2-5, with TRBD2 matching over 8 bases. Germline CDR1 and CDR2: MNHNS and SASEGT. The V gene end was trimmed by 1 base and the J gene end by 3 bases; junction bases not matched to a gene: 7. The CDR3 runs 16 residues. In DNA, the CDR3 is TGTGCCAGCAGTGAAGAGGACAGCGGGGGCAAAGAGACCCAGTACTTC. It yields the protein CASSEEDSGGKETQYF.

CDR3 residues: CATSREAGGPYNEQFF. The CDR3 nucleotides read TGTGCCACCAGCAGGGAGGCGGGAGGGCCCTACAATGAGCAGTTCTTC. This chain links TRBV15 with TRBJ2-1; 9 bases fit TRBD2. V dropped 3 bases and J dropped 2; count of bases not matched to a gene: 5. CDR1 is LNHNV and CDR2 is YYDKDF in the germline V gene (reference sequence). CDR3 length: 16 amino acids.

This clone came up a few times. V gene TRBV7-6 combines with J gene TRBJ2-7; TRBD1 matches 12 bases. The CDR3 has 16 residues. From germline, CDR1 is SGHVS and CDR2 FNYEAQ. Trimming cost V 3 bases and J 5 bases; bases outside gene matches: 8. The CDR3 sequence is CASSLGQGAYLHEQYF. The CDR3 bases are TGTGCCAGCAGCTTGGGACAGGGGGCCTATCTCCACGAGCAGTACTTC.

This clone was found a few times. The chain employs TRBV7-2 and TRBJ2-5; D ambiguous. The CDR3 has 14 amino acids. The ends were cut back, 5 bases at V and 2 bases at J, with 12 bases in the middle. Germline V lookup: CDR1 SGHTA, CDR2 FQGNSA. CDR3 bases: TGTGCCAGCAGCCCCGCAGGATTACAAGAGACCCAGTACTTC. Amino acids: CASSPAGLQETQYF.

Only a few counts were recorded for this clone. The chain couples TRBV7-3 to TRBJ2-2; 12 bases map to TRBD2. Germline V gene sequence: CDR1 SGHTA, CDR2 FQGTGA. V lost 4 bases and J lost 3; bases outside the gene matches: 12. This CDR3 contains 19 residues. The CDR3 nucleotides read TGTGCCAGCAGCTCTAAGACTAGCGGGAGATATGGGGACACCGGGGAGCTGTTTTTT. This sequence encodes CASSSKTSGRYGDTGELFF.

Only a few counts were recorded for this clone. This rearrangement joins TRBV14 to TRBJ2-1; TRBD2 matches at 8 bases. Unmatched junction bases numbered 3, after V lost 1 base and J lost 7 bases. Germline V gene sequence: CDR1 SGHDN, CDR2 FVKESK. The CDR3 length is 14 residues. CDR3 DNA sequence: TGTGCCAGCAGCCAAGGGACTAGCTTGAATGAGCAGTTCTTC. This gives the protein CASSQGTSLNEQFF.

V usage is TRBV28 and J usage is TRBJ1-1; tentative D call: TRBD1 (6 bases). With 5 bases removed from V and 2 bases from J, the gap between germline ends came to 18 bases. Germline CDR1 reads MDHEN; CDR2 reads SYDVKM. This CDR3 comprises 16 residues. Here the CDR3 reads CASSTDRLGFNTEAFF. CDR3 sequence (DNA): TGTGCCAGCAGTACCGACAGGCTGGGGTTTAACACTGAAGCTTTCTTT. Full variable domain (missing parts from reference TRBV28 and TRBJ1-1): DVKVTQSSRYLVKRTGEKVFLECVQDMDHENMFWYRQDPGLGLRLIYFSYDVKMKEKGDIPEGYSVSREKKERFSLILESASTNQTSMYLCASSTDRLGFNTEAFFGQGTRLTVV.

With respect to this clone: At the DNA level, this CDR3 is encoded by other sequences in the same sample as well. This rearrangement joins TRBV14 to TRBJ1-1, with a weak D call TRBD1 (5 bases). Trimming stripped 6 bases from V and 0 bases from J, with 11 bases between. The CDR3 covers 14 residues. Germline lookup yields CDR1 SGHDN and CDR2 FVKESK. Here the CDR3 reads CASRRGGMNTEAFF. CDR3 in DNA: TGTGCCAGCAGGCGGGGGGGGATGAACACTGAAGCTTTCTTT. Combining the CDR3 with reference TRBV14 and TRBJ1-1 gives the whole variable domain EAGVTQFPSHSVIEKGQTVTLRCDPISGHDNLYWYRRVMGKEIKFLLHFVKESKQDESGMPNNRFLAERTGGTYSTLKVQPAELEDSGVYFCASRRGGMNTEAFFGQGTRLTVV.

The V and J genes are TRBV7-2 and TRBJ2-5; 8 nucleotides agree with TRBD2. The DNA end is more similar to TRBJ2-7, so the J call may be wrong. The CDR3 is 14 residues long. Germline CDR1 is SGHTA and CDR2 is FQGNSA. The CDR3 protein is CASSFTGGPSEQYF. For the CDR3, the DNA is TGTGCCAGCAGCTTTACGGGAGGGCCGAGCGAGCAGTACTTC.

This clone is deemed medium-sized. The chain has TRBV28 and TRBJ2-2; D possibly corresponds to TRBD1 (5 bases). V lost 4 bases and J 1 base, leaving 7 bases between the germline ends. Per germline, CDR1 MDHEN and CDR2 SYDVKM. The CDR3 contains 14 residues. The CDR3 DNA follows: TGTGCCAGCAGTTCAGGACAGAACACCGGGGAGCTGTTTTTT. Its translation: CASSSGQNTGELFF.

In regard to this clone: Germline is not matched at one junction end, which may reflect a read error. The CDR3: CASSQEGTGFQLQHF. The CDR3 nucleotides read TGCGCCAGCAGCCAAGAGGGGACAGGGTTTCAGCTCCAGCATTTT. The rearrangement joins TRBV4-1 to TRBJ1-5; TRBD1 matches at 9 bases. Germline-derived CDR1 and CDR2 are MGHRA and YSYEKL. This CDR3 spans 15 amino acids.

This clone showed up just a few times. The rearrangement uses TRBV20-1 and TRBJ2-5; tentatively, D is TRBD2 (6 bases). Germline loops: CDR1 DFQATT, CDR2 SNEGSKA (reference sequence). Trimming pared 5 bases from V and 3 bases from J, leaving 7 bases between. There are 11 residues in the CDR3. CDR3 sequence: CSAGTEETQYF. DNA of the CDR3: TGCAGTGCTGGGACTGAAGAGACCCAGTACTTC.